This T cell receptor (beta chain) came from a study of shared clonotypes between healthy human individuals. Study details: Donor ages ranged 18 to 49 years: a couple of women, a few men. Study-wide points: The study drew on few donors, limiting represented genetic and exposure-history diversity.

Splitting of each subset's genomic DNA was done evenly across several immunoSEQ plates. The quantity of DNA used in unsorted PBMC replicate PCRs was roughly 320 ng, corresponding to 30,000 or so T cell genomes. TCRdb's copy holds only in-frame clones and misses some; the assay was immunoSEQ multiplex PCR. The table has approximately 480,000 clones, about 79% seen once. Deletions cut 5 bases from V and 6 bases from J, with 14 bases between. CDR1 and CDR2 (germline): SGHTA, FQGTGA. CDR3 length: 13 amino acids. Points on this clone: Its antigen is unidentified.

The TCR was taken from a woman aged 40 to 49 in good health. Some clones in this sample may be carry-over from other donors' samples. The chain has TRBV7-3 and TRBJ2-7; weak D call: TRBD2 (5 bases). Sequencing was performed on PBMCs. The CDR3 loop reads CASSPGSGGEQYF. CDR3 bases: TGTGCCAGCAGCCCCGGCTCCGGAGGCGAGCAGTACTTC. Supplemented by reference TRBV7-3 and TRBJ2-7, the full variable domain reads GAGVSQTPSNKVTEKGKYVELRCDPISGHTALYWYRQSLGQGPEFLIYFQGTGAADDSGLPNDRFFAVRPEGSVSTLKIQRTERGDSAVYLCASSPGSGGEQYFGPGTRLTVT.